Below, one TCR beta chain is given with its context. Original data processing: For nucleated cells, counts were estimated from reference gene primer amplification. TCRdb's table, derived via immunoSEQ multiplex PCR, lists solely in-frame clones and lacks some. Clone size and the V and J calls come from that table; the DNA yielded D and trimming. The sample lists about 51,000 clones; 70% to 90% were seen once. CDR1 and CDR2 from the germline V gene are LGHDT and YNNKEL (reference sequence). CDR3 length equals 12 residues. The data are from a study of blood T cell repertoires in COVID-19. Background on the study: There were acute and convalescent COVID-19 samples, and they came from the United States, Italy and Spain. PBMCs, B-cell-depleted T cells, or T cells provided the cDNA or gDNA that made up the material.

The rearrangement links TRBV3-1 (or the pseudogene TRBV3-2) to TRBJ2-7; possible D gene TRBD1, 6 bases. This sequence was found in a man aged 55 to 70 with acute or convalescent COVID-19. Sequencing was carried out using peripheral blood. The CDR3 coding sequence is TGTGCTATTGGACAGCAAAACTACGAGCAGTACTTC. Residues: CAIGQQNYEQYF.